A selection of T cell receptor beta chains follows, all from one sample in a study of molecular identifiers for immune sequencing clone quantification. Each CDR3 protein is one row after TCRdb ran MiXCR on the PCR reads. The profile covers under 350,000 distinct CDR3 sequences, with about 22% appearing a single time and around 0.7% taken by the ten largest. The sequenced material came from naive CD8+ T cells from blood, with Jurkat cell RNA spiked in. All receptors come from a human donor in good health. Some libraries in this study had Jurkat cell RNA spiked in. The CDR3 runs from the conserved cysteine through the conserved F or W.

j_gene: TRBJ2-2; v_gene: TRBV27; CDR3aa: CASSLVRVAGELFF
j_gene: TRBJ2-3; v_gene: TRBV19; CDR3aa: CASSILAGVETDTQYF
j_gene: TRBJ2-2; v_gene: TRBV7-3; CDR3aa: CAILPRVAGYTGELFF
j_gene: TRBJ2-2; v_gene: TRBV10-3; CDR3aa: CATITGELFF
j_gene: TRBJ1-4; v_gene: TRBV13; CDR3aa: CASSSAEKNEKLFF
j_gene: TRBJ2-3; v_gene: TRBV4-2; CDR3aa: CASSQEEGLAAMHTQYF
j_gene: TRBJ1-1; v_gene: TRBV29-1; CDR3aa: CSVDTGEAEAFF
j_gene: TRBJ1-4; v_gene: TRBV27; CDR3aa: CASSSTGVEEPFF
j_gene: TRBJ1-5; v_gene: TRBV27; CDR3aa: CASQKREGWQPQHF
j_gene: TRBJ2-6; v_gene: TRBV2; CDR3aa: CASNRDGGANVLTF
j_gene: TRBJ2-3; v_gene: TRBV9; CDR3aa: CASQLAGDTDTQYF
j_gene: TRBJ1-1; v_gene: TRBV7-9; CDR3aa: CASRLEGTWAEAFF
j_gene: TRBJ2-6; v_gene: TRBV30; CDR3aa: CAWSETEISSGANVLTF
j_gene: TRBJ2-3; v_gene: TRBV20-1; CDR3aa: CSGPGLAGNTDTQYF
j_gene: TRBJ2-5; v_gene: TRBV7-5; CDR3aa: CISVPEAYMGTGVLQETQYF
j_gene: TRBJ2-3; v_gene: TRBV14; CDR3aa: CASSQDTGGLSDTQYF
j_gene: TRBJ2-2; v_gene: TRBV3-1; CDR3aa: CASSQVAGVVTGELFF
j_gene: TRBJ2-7; v_gene: TRBV5-4; CDR3aa: CASSWGAGYEQYF
j_gene: TRBJ2-4; v_gene: TRBV19; CDR3aa: CASSISRQGQEAKNIQYF
j_gene: TRBJ2-7; v_gene: TRBV28; CDR3aa: CASCLPGSPEQYF
j_gene: TRBJ2-5; v_gene: TRBV3-1; CDR3aa: CASSQGFGESQYF
j_gene: TRBJ2-1; v_gene: TRBV5-1; CDR3aa: CASSFPPGQGANEQFF
j_gene: TRBJ1-5; v_gene: TRBV19; CDR3aa: CASSAPIPNQPQHF
j_gene: TRBJ1-6; v_gene: TRBV4-1; CDR3aa: CASSSVYNSPLHF
j_gene: TRBJ2-7; v_gene: TRBV7-2; CDR3aa: CASSSRTVEEQYF
j_gene: TRBJ1-5; v_gene: TRBV2; CDR3aa: CASSEQLSNQPQHF
j_gene: TRBJ1-1; v_gene: TRBV19; CDR3aa: CASSMMTGNTEAFF
j_gene: TRBJ2-2; v_gene: TRBV28; CDR3aa: CASSLTRGTTGTGVLFF
j_gene: .; v_gene: TRBV24-1; CDR3aa: CATSSTPDHDADTQHF
j_gene: TRBJ2-7; v_gene: TRBV6-5; CDR3aa: CASSYSPGAAYEQYF
j_gene: TRBJ2-7; v_gene: TRBV2; CDR3aa: CASSEGQGFAYEQYF
j_gene: TRBJ2-7; v_gene: TRBV11-2; CDR3aa: CASSLATASSYEQYF
j_gene: TRBJ2-1; v_gene: TRBV6-2/TRBV6-3; CDR3aa: CASSPGTSGSYEQFF
j_gene: TRBJ2-7; v_gene: TRBV27; CDR3aa: CASSSTGVGSYEQYF
j_gene: TRBJ2-3; v_gene: TRBV6-7; CDR3aa: CASSYPVGGGTDTQYF
j_gene: TRBJ1-5; v_gene: TRBV7-9; CDR3aa: CASSSTGGVDQPQHF
j_gene: TRBJ2-6; v_gene: TRBV11-2; CDR3aa: CASSGWAGDSGANVLTF
j_gene: TRBJ2-7; v_gene: TRBV4-3; CDR3aa: CASSHLHTGTGEWEQYF
j_gene: TRBJ1-2; v_gene: TRBV12-3/TRBV12-4; CDR3aa: CASSRQGTGYGYTF
j_gene: TRBJ2-3; v_gene: TRBV2; CDR3aa: CASSALPGTDTQYF
j_gene: TRBJ2-3; v_gene: TRBV18; CDR3aa: CASSPSFTDTQYF
j_gene: TRBJ2-3; v_gene: TRBV7-9; CDR3aa: CASSSRQGNPQYF
j_gene: TRBJ1-1; v_gene: TRBV3-1; CDR3aa: CASSQFAGTNAEAFF
j_gene: TRBJ2-1; v_gene: TRBV3-1; CDR3aa: CASRGRRGYEQFF
j_gene: TRBJ1-1; v_gene: TRBV28; CDR3aa: CVSSPGPNTEAFF
j_gene: TRBJ2-7; v_gene: TRBV6-5; CDR3aa: CASSYVQGSTEQYF
j_gene: TRBJ2-3; v_gene: TRBV27; CDR3aa: CASSPLAQADTQYF
j_gene: TRBJ2-4; v_gene: TRBV29-1; CDR3aa: CSVKEGDLEYF
j_gene: TRBJ2-6; v_gene: TRBV20-1; CDR3aa: CSATDISSGANVLTF
j_gene: TRBJ2-7; v_gene: TRBV27; CDR3aa: CASGFSGRDYEQYF
j_gene: TRBJ2-1; v_gene: TRBV28; CDR3aa: CASSFRGQHNEQFF
j_gene: TRBJ2-7; v_gene: TRBV4-3; CDR3aa: CARSQEVAGLGTYEQYF
j_gene: TRBJ1-1; v_gene: TRBV28; CDR3aa: CASSFFPDRGGDTEAFF
j_gene: TRBJ2-7; v_gene: TRBV6-5; CDR3aa: CASSPDSMGYEQYF
j_gene: TRBJ2-5; v_gene: TRBV12-3/TRBV12-4; CDR3aa: CASSTAARGKETQYF